Listed here are 11 T cell receptor beta chains from one sample, sequenced in a study of T cell clonality in common variable immunodeficiency. Some clones are missing from TCRdb's copy, which holds only in-frame ones; the method was immunoSEQ multiplex PCR. Observed in the sample are roughly 55,000 clones, none of them singletons. The sample taken for sequencing was peripheral blood mononuclear cells. These receptors all stem from a person between 18 and 69 years old in good health.

This clone was counted ten times or more. The DNA ends 3 residues before the CDR3 does, and the rest of the CDR3 is filled in from the germline J gene. The chain carries TRBV6-2 or TRBV6-3 and TRBJ1-6; the D gene is possibly TRBD1 (5 bases). From germline, CDR1 is MNHEY and CDR2 SVGEGT. The CDR3 extends over 13 amino acids. V was shortened by 4 bases and J by 8 bases, with 9 bases between the two germline ends. CDR3 bases read: TGTGCCAGCAGTTCCGGACAAGATTCACCC. This encodes CASSSGQDSP. The entire CDR3 sequence reads CASSSGQDSPLHF.

This clone was detected many times. The CDR3 end lies 3 residues beyond the end of the read and is filled in from the germline J gene. The chain links TRBV5-3 to TRBJ1-2, with 9 bases that match TRBD1. TRBV5-3 is treated as an ORF (open reading frame) with a function not yet certain. The CDR3 extends over 13 amino acids. The sequenced CDR3 bases are TGTGCCAGAAGCTTGGACAGGGGGCGAGGC. Protein: CARSLDRGRG. The CDR3, in full, reads CARSLDRGRGYTF.

Ten or more counts support this clone. The read is 3 residues too short to cover the CDR3 end, so that end is filled in from the germline J gene. This chain connects TRBV7-2 to TRBJ1-2; TRBD1 matches at 9 bases. There are 13 residues in the CDR3. Germline loops: CDR1 SGHTA, CDR2 FQGNSA. J lost 6 bases, V lost 1 base, and 0 bases had no gene match. CDR3 DNA, as far as it was read: TGTGCCAGCAGCTTAGACAGGGGGCATGGC. Translation gives CASSLDRGHG. The complete CDR3 protein is CASSLDRGHGYTF.

The table lists this clone with many counts. The CDR3 bases that were read are TGCGCCAGCAGTGTCGCAGGGCTTACTGAA. Its protein is CASSVAGLTE. The complete CDR3 protein is CASSVAGLTEAFF. The V call is TRBV10-1, the J call TRBJ1-1; a possible D gene is TRBD1 (5 bases). The CDR3 end falls 3 residues outside the read, so it is completed with the germline J gene. Trimming stripped 4 bases from V and 5 bases from J, with 11 bases between. The CDR3 consists of 13 residues. Germline CDR1 WNHNN, CDR2 SYGVQD (reference sequence).

There are many counts of this clone. The read gets to within 3 residues of the CDR3 end, and the germline J gene fills in the rest. V usage is TRBV28 and J usage is TRBJ1-2; 9 nucleotides match TRBD1. The V and J ends lost 6 bases and 5 bases, in that order; junction bases with no gene match: 13. Germline values: CDR1 MDHEN, CDR2 SYDVKM. The CDR3 contains 16 residues. CDR3 region: CASSPSPGTGKYGYTF. Partial CDR3 DNA: TGTGCCAGCAGCCCAAGTCCCGGGACAGGGAAGTATGGC.

There are many counts of this clone. The read ends 3 residues shy of where the CDR3 ends; the end is completed using the germline J gene. V usage is TRBV28 and J usage is TRBJ2-7; 11 positions match TRBD2. Germline V gene sequence: CDR1 MDHEN, CDR2 SYDVKM. The V and J ends lost 7 bases and 4 bases, in that order; junction bases with no gene match: 9. The CDR3 is 15 residues long. The CDR3 sequence: CASTGTSGSYYEQYF. Partial CDR3 DNA: TGTGCCAGCACCGGGACTAGCGGCTCCTATTACGAG.

This clone came up many times. The CDR3 end is not reached by the read, which stops 3 residues before it; the germline J gene fills it in. The chain employs TRBV20-1 and TRBJ2-5; 8 bases agree with TRBD2. This CDR3 spans 16 amino acids. Trimming took 5 bases from V and 5 from J; bases not matched to a gene: 16. Per the germline V gene, CDR1 is DFQATT and CDR2 is SNEGSKA (reference sequence). Partial CDR3 DNA: TGCAGTGCTGGCCCATGGGGTAGGGCGGGAGGTGAGACC. Encoded protein: CSAGPWGRAGGET. The CDR3 in full is CSAGPWGRAGGETQYF.

To note about this clone: The observed sequence ends 3 residues before the CDR3 terminus, with the missing tail filled in from the germline J gene. The chain joins TRBV5-1 to TRBJ2-7; TRBD2 aligns across 9 bases. The ends lost 1 base at V and 6 bases at J; junction bases unmatched: 5. The germline V gene has CDR1 SGHRS and CDR2 YFSETQ. The CDR3 has 14 residues. CDR3 DNA (partial): TGCGCCAGCAGCTTGTCGGTAGCGGGAGTCGAG. Encoded protein: CASSLSVAGVE. The whole CDR3 sequence reads CASSLSVAGVEQYF.

On this clone: The read falls 3 residues short of the CDR3 end, and the missing part is taken from the germline J gene. The chain employs TRBV5-1 and TRBJ2-7; possibly TRBD2 for D (6 bases). Germline V gives CDR1 SGHRS, CDR2 YFSETQ. CDR3 size: 14 residues. V was shortened by 4 bases and J by 1 base, with 12 bases between the two germline ends. CDR3 protein: CASSPEAGSYEQYF. The sequenced part of the CDR3 DNA is TGCGCCAGCAGCCCGGAGGCGGGGTCCTACGAG. Variable domain in full (rest from reference TRBV5-1 and TRBJ2-7): KAGVTQTPRYLIKTRGQQVTLSCSPISGHRSVSWYQQTPGQGLQFLFEYFSETQRNKGNFPGRFSGRQFSNSRSEMNVSTLELGDSALYLCASSPEAGSYEQYFGPGTRLTVT.

This clone came up many times. Read coverage stops 3 residues before the CDR3 terminus; the germline J gene supplies the remainder. The chain recombines TRBV6-2 or TRBV6-3 with TRBJ2-2; possibly TRBD2 for D (6 bases). The CDR3 spans 13 residues. Germline assignment: CDR1 MNHEY and CDR2 SVGEGT. The V and J ends lost 3 bases and 6 bases respectively, with 8 bases between them. CDR3 DNA, as far as it was read: TGTGCCAGCAGTTATCGGGGGTCCGGGGAG. Translating gives CASSYRGSGE. The entire CDR3 reads CASSYRGSGELFF.

In this sample, this clone turned up many times. Coverage ceases 3 residues before the CDR3 finishes, and the germline J gene fills in the end. The J gene is TRBJ2-1, the V gene TRBV6-1; TRBD2 agrees at 7 bases. The ends lost 2 bases at V and 2 bases at J; junction bases unmatched: 9. The CDR3 has 17 residues. The germline V gene has CDR1 MNHNS and CDR2 SASEGT. CDR3 amino acids: CASSESVGEGTYNEQFF. The covered CDR3 bases are TGTGCCAGCAGTGAATCAGTCGGGGAGGGTACCTACAATGAG.